This is a list of T cell receptor beta chains from one sample in a study of blood T cell repertoires in COVID-19. Sequencing used immunoSEQ multiplex PCR; TCRdb keeps in-frame clones, though not all of them. The sample has about 70,000 clones, around 88% seen once. Input material: peripheral blood. These receptors were taken from a human donor in a cohort sampled during active COVID-19. Each CDR3 is given without its conserved first and last residue. Fields, in order: V gene, J gene, CDR3 protein.

>TRBV19|TRBJ1-5
ASTPWHNQPQH
>TRBV5-1|TRBJ2-7
ASSLGSASYEQY
>TRBV18|TRBJ1-6
ASSPSGQNSPLH
>TRBV20-1|TRBJ2-7
SASLAGYEQY
>TRBV5-5|TRBJ1-1
ASSPEGARLVWEAF
>TRBV5-1|TRBJ2-7
ASSLLAGAYEQY
>TRBV27|TRBJ2-7
ASSFYPPRTSGDYEQY
>TRBV13|TRBJ2-4
ASRAGEPAKNIQY
>TRBV5-1|TRBJ1-5
ASSLAGRNQPQH
>TRBV18|TRBJ1-3
ASSLQGNGNTIY
>TRBV19|TRBJ2-1
ASSIQAGSNEQF
>TRBV28|TRBJ2-4
ASSSGQGVTIQY
>TRBV21-1|TRBJ2-7
ASSKVGGGYEQY
>TRBV24-1|TRBJ2-1
ATSDPALVGTGLYNEQF
>TRBV19|TRBJ2-5
ASRGLAGKGTQY
>TRBV5-5|TRBJ2-7
ASSPDKGTSGFRSYEQY
>TRBV7-2|TRBJ1-2
ASSRTGNRDYGYT
>TRBV6-2/TRBV6-3|TRBJ1-5
ASSYSSGRRGQPQH
>TRBV9|TRBJ1-1
ASTKWAANTEAF
>TRBV18|TRBJ2-2
ASSPFEVGELF
>TRBV24-1|TRBJ2-5
ATSAGRGTETQY
>TRBV12-3/TRBV12-4|TRBJ1-1
ASSYRVNTEAF
>TRBV6-6|TRBJ2-1
ASSSSGGAVNEQF
>TRBV7-2|TRBJ2-1
ASSLAPRRNEQF
>TRBV7-2|TRBJ2-3
ASSLAAGGTDTQY
>TRBV7-9|TRBJ2-3
ASSQYRGAEDTQY
>TRBV15|TRBJ2-7
ATSRGRGPGYEQY
>TRBV5-1|TRBJ1-4
ASSRQGLEGEKLF
>TRBV20-1|TRBJ1-5
SASRQGGYSNQPQH
>TRBV10-1|TRBJ1-1
ASSESIGHPCLRWNEAF
>TRBV9|TRBJ1-1
ASSVPGTGGTEAF
>TRBV12-3/TRBV12-4|TRBJ2-2
ASSLVSTGELF
>TRBV19|TRBJ1-1
ASTDRSNTEAF
>TRBV7-2|TRBJ2-6
ASSLRSSGANVLT
>TRBV7-2|TRBJ2-3
ASSLIGPRAGGGTDTQY
>TRBV21-1|TRBJ2-7
ASSKSREPYEQY
>TRBV10-3|TRBJ1-1
AIRTGALGTEAF
>TRBV2|TRBJ2-1
ASSLSGVSYNEQF